This entry lists 8 T cell receptor beta chains sequenced from one sample in a study of shared clonotypes between healthy human individuals. The assay was immunoSEQ multiplex PCR, and TCRdb's table has in-frame clones only and misses some. The table lists fewer than 3 million clones, less than 95% of them singletons. What was sequenced was naive CD4+ T cells from PBMCs. The sample's subset: CD45RA+ positively selected. The receptors originated from a man between 18 and 35 years old in good health. Some clones in this sample may be carry-over from other donors' samples.

This clone was seen just once. The CDR3 bases are TGTGCCAGCAGCCCAACTAGCGGGAGGGCCGGCTACGAGCAGTACTTC. Its translation: CASSPTSGRAGYEQYF. The chain joins TRBV7-3 to TRBJ2-7; 13 bases agree with TRBD2. This CDR3 has 16 residues. Germline trimming cut 5 bases from V and 3 bases from J; bases unmatched to any gene: 7. Germline loops: CDR1 SGHTA, CDR2 FQGTGA. Filled out from reference TRBV7-3 and TRBJ2-7, the complete variable domain reads GAGVSQTPSNKVTEKGKYVELRCDPISGHTALYWYRQSLGQGPEFLIYFQGTGAADDSGLPNDRFFAVRPEGSVSTLKIQRTERGDSAVYLCASSPTSGRAGYEQYFGPGTRLTVT.

V usage is TRBV5-6 and J usage is TRBJ2-3; TRBD1 aligns across 8 bases. CDR3 length equals 13 residues. Germline V gives CDR1 SGHDT, CDR2 YYEEEE. V lost 3 bases to trimming and J lost 4 bases; unmatched junction nucleotides: 1. CDR3 amino acids: CASSWTGPDTQYF. CDR3 nucleotide sequence: TGTGCCAGCAGCTGGACAGGGCCAGATACGCAGTATTTT.

The V and J genes are TRBV4-1 and TRBJ2-1, with D uncertain. Germline lookup yields CDR1 MGHRA and CDR2 YSYEKL. V was pared by 3 bases and J by 2 bases, with 14 bases between. This CDR3 has 16 residues. CDR3 residues: CASSHQGRGAYNEQFF. CDR3 coding DNA: TGCGCCAGCAGCCACCAAGGACGCGGTGCCTACAATGAGCAGTTCTTC.

The chain couples TRBV5-4 to TRBJ1-1, with TRBD1 matching over 7 bases. The CDR3 length is 16 residues. Germline V gives CDR1 SGHNT, CDR2 YYREEE (reference sequence). V trimming: 4 bases; J trimming: 0 bases; junction bases outside the gene matches: 9. CDR3 loop: CASSREPGQMNTEAFF. CDR3 sequence (DNA): TGTGCCAGCAGCCGAGAACCGGGACAGATGAACACTGAAGCTTTCTTT.

The chain uses TRBV7-9 and TRBJ2-1; tentatively, D is TRBD1 or TRBD2 (5 bases each). Looked up from germline, CDR1 is SEHNR and CDR2 is FQNEAQ (reference sequence). The CDR3 is 12 amino acids. Trimming removed 7 bases at V and 9 bases at J, with 13 bases between. CDR3 nucleotides: TGTGCCAGCATCGGGACCACGGGTGAGCAGTTCTTC. It codes for CASIGTTGEQFF.

The J gene is TRBJ2-5, the V gene TRBV6-5; perhaps D is TRBD1 or TRBD2 (5 bases each). Trimming took off 5 bases at V and 1 base at J, with 11 bases between the two ends. Looked up from germline, CDR1 is MNHEY and CDR2 is SVGAGI. This CDR3 is 14 amino acids long. The CDR3 region is CASSGSGTQETQYF. For the CDR3, the DNA is TGTGCCAGCAGTGGCTCAGGGACCCAAGAGACCCAGTACTTC.

The chain joins TRBV2 to TRBJ1-5, with D possibly TRBD1 on 6 matching bases. Germline loops: CDR1 SNHLY, CDR2 FYNNEI. V gave up 2 bases and J gave up 10 bases, with 15 bases separating them. The CDR3 is 14 amino acids. This CDR3 reads CASSEIRAGGPQHF. For the CDR3, the DNA is TGTGCCAGCAGTGAAATTCGGGCGGGGGGCCCCCAGCATTTT.

This clone was recorded once. CDR3 coding DNA: TGTGCCGCGGCCGGGACAGGACAAGAGACCCAGTACTTC. Its translation is CAAAGTGQETQYF. V gene TRBV2 combines with J gene TRBJ2-5; 8 bases agree with TRBD1. V trimming: 11 bases; J trimming: 2 bases; junction bases outside the gene matches: 7. The CDR3 sequence is 13 residues long. Germline V gives CDR1 SNHLY, CDR2 FYNNEI.